This is a list of T cell receptor beta chains from one sample in a study of cytomegalovirus exposure and HLA in healthy donors. Sequenced by immunoSEQ multiplex PCR; TCRdb stores in-frame clones only, minus some. The data hold some 90,000 clones, with approximately 70% observed a single time. Specimen: PBMCs. Receptors originate from a man aged 45-60 years in good health and CMV-seronegative. Each CDR3 is given with its conserved first and last residue. Fields, in order: clone size, V gene, D gene, J gene, CDR3 DNA, CDR3 protein. A D gene is named only where the DNA matches it firmly. Part of the rows lack a size; the others show once, few, many or a class for expanded clones.

size: NA; V: TRBV29-1; D: NA; J: TRBJ2-7; DNA: TGCAGCGTGGGGGGCTGGGACAGATACGAGCAGTACTTC; CDR3: CSVGGWDRYEQYF
size: NA; V: TRBV5-1; D: TRBD1; J: TRBJ2-7; DNA: TGCGCCAGCAGCAAGGGACAGGAGCCCGCCTACGAGCAGTACTTC; CDR3: CASSKGQEPAYEQYF
size: NA; V: TRBV7-2; D: NA; J: TRBJ2-1; DNA: TGTGCCAGCAGCTTATACGGGTCCTACAATGAGCAGTTCTTC; CDR3: CASSLYGSYNEQFF
size: once; V: TRBV9; D: NA; J: TRBJ2-1; DNA: TGTGCCAGCAGCCCGCCCGGGGGATCCAATGAGCAGTTCTTC; CDR3: CASSPPGGSNEQFF
size: few; V: TRBV10-3; D: NA; J: TRBJ1-4; DNA: TGTGCCATCAGTGAGTCGTCGGGGATGGGAGCTAATGAAAAACTGTTTTTT; CDR3: CAISESSGMGANEKLFF
size: NA; V: TRBV29-1; D: NA; J: TRBJ1-3; DNA: TGCAGCGCCCAGGGGTCAGGTGGAAACACCATATATTTT; CDR3: CSAQGSGGNTIYF
size: NA; V: TRBV2; D: NA; J: TRBJ1-1; DNA: TGTGCCAGCAGGGCACAGGGAGCTGAAGCTTTCTTT; CDR3: CASRAQGAEAFF
size: NA; V: TRBV19; D: TRBD1; J: TRBJ2-7; DNA: TGTGCCAGTAGTATTAATGAGGGACAGGGGCGCGAGCAGTACTTC; CDR3: CASSINEGQGREQYF
size: medium-sized; V: TRBV6-4; D: TRBD2; J: TRBJ2-3; DNA: TGTGCCAGCAGCCTCCGTGCTAGCGGAAGCGATACGCAGTATTTT; CDR3: CASSLRASGSDTQYF
size: NA; V: TRBV7-9; D: NA; J: TRBJ2-1; DNA: TGTGCAGGGGACTCAGGCTACAATGAGCAGTTCTTC; CDR3: CAGDSGYNEQFF
size: NA; V: TRBV5-1; D: NA; J: TRBJ2-1; DNA: TGCGCCAGCAGCTTGAGGTGGGCAGGGGAATACAATGAGCAGTTCTTC; CDR3: CASSLRWAGEYNEQFF
size: NA; V: TRBV2; D: NA; J: TRBJ1-1; DNA: TGTGCCAGCGCACGGGACTTCGCCGGGAGCACTGAAGCTTTCTTT; CDR3: CASARDFAGSTEAFF
size: once; V: TRBV2; D: NA; J: TRBJ1-1; DNA: TGTGCCAGCAGGGAGAGAAACACTGAAGCTTTCTTT; CDR3: CASRERNTEAFF
size: NA; V: TRBV7-6; D: NA; J: TRBJ2-6; DNA: TGTGCCAGCAGCTTAGCGCCCGCGGTGCCCGTCCTGACTTTC; CDR3: CASSLAPAVPVLTF
size: NA; V: TRBV6-1; D: TRBD1; J: TRBJ1-2; DNA: TGTGCCAGCAGTGAGACAGGGAGAAGGTATGGCTACACCTTC; CDR3: CASSETGRRYGYTF
size: NA; V: TRBV7-9; D: NA; J: TRBJ1-1; DNA: TGTGCCAGCAGCCGTCAAAATACAGGGAACACTGAAGCTTTCTTT; CDR3: CASSRQNTGNTEAFF
size: few; V: TRBV28; D: NA; J: TRBJ1-6; DNA: TGTGCCAGCAGTTTTCCTCGGGCAGGGGCGCGGAATTCACCCCTCCACTTT; CDR3: CASSFPRAGARNSPLHF
size: NA; V: TRBV5-6; D: TRBD2; J: TRBJ2-7; DNA: TGTGCCAGCAGTCGGCTAGCGGGGCAGGACTTC; CDR3: CASSRLAGQDF
size: NA; V: TRBV11-2; D: TRBD1; J: TRBJ2-1; DNA: TGTGCCAGCAGCCGATACGGACAGGGTAAGCTAAATGAGCAGTTCTTC; CDR3: CASSRYGQGKLNEQFF
size: NA; V: TRBV28; D: TRBD1; J: TRBJ1-4; DNA: TGTGCCAGCAGTCTTACCGGGACAGGGAATGGAAAACTGTTTTTT; CDR3: CASSLTGTGNGKLFF
size: few; V: TRBV13; D: TRBD1; J: TRBJ2-5; DNA: TGTGCCAGCAGCTTTTCTCCGGGACAGCAAGAGACCCAGTACTTC; CDR3: CASSFSPGQQETQYF
size: NA; V: TRBV6-5; D: NA; J: TRBJ1-2; DNA: TGTGCCAGCAGTACAGAGAGCTATGGCTACACCTTC; CDR3: CASSTESYGYTF
size: NA; V: TRBV5-1; D: TRBD1; J: TRBJ1-1; DNA: TGCGCCAGCAGCGGAGGGACAGGGAACACTGAAGCTTTCTTT; CDR3: CASSGGTGNTEAFF
size: NA; V: TRBV28; D: NA; J: TRBJ2-7; DNA: TGTGCCAGCGCCGCCGGGGGGACAAGGAGCTCCTACGAGCAGTACTTC; CDR3: CASAAGGTRSSYEQYF